This TCR beta chain originates from a study of blood T cells in healthy people across ages. Study-level results: Observed TCR beta diversity showed a strong correlation with the percentage of naive T cells as measured by flow cytometry. Lack of knowledge of donor CMV status possibly confounded expanded clonotype changes. There were more naive CD4+ cells and higher diversity in long-lived donors than in aged donors.

Then a second PCR, running about 6 to 11 cycles, was carried out with a sample-barcoded 5' primer and a J-beta primer mix. One entry per CDR3 protein, called by TCRdb with MiXCR from the 5' RACE reads. The profile shows almost 800,000 distinct CDR3 sequences, 58% of them singletons. V gave up 4 bases and J gave up 7 bases, with 14 bases separating them. From germline, CDR1 is SGHTA and CDR2 FQGNSA. This CDR3 is 15 amino acids long. Concerning this clonotype itself: Its target is not known.

The sequence was collected from a man aged 25-40 years in good health. Sequenced: blood. V usage is TRBV7-2 and J usage is TRBJ1-6; a possible D gene is TRBD1 (5 bases). Here the CDR3 reads CASSYMPGRNSPLHF. DNA of the CDR3: TGTGCCAGCAGCTACATGCCAGGGAGGAATTCACCCCTCCACTTT.